The source of this TCR beta chain is a study of blood T cell repertoires in COVID-19 (dated by TCRdb to about 2020). For the study in its entirety: Samples from collaborators originated in the United States, Italy and Spain and spanned both the acute and convalescent phases of COVID-19. The material from the prospective study consisted of cDNA or gDNA derived from T cells, B-cell-depleted T cells, or PBMCs. The dataset comprised deeply sampled blood TCRbeta repertoires from subjects exposed to, actively infected with, or recovered from COVID-19. A freely available public database, intended as a resource for researchers studying the immune response to SARS-CoV-2, is where the repertoires were released. The samples were drawn from the first 160 participants of the ongoing ImmuneRACE study and from roughly 1,300 subjects provided by 6 global collaborators. Nearly every sample came with metadata listing a de-identified subject ID, COVID-19 status, age in years and sex. Where HLA class I and class II types were available, the types were taken from metadata supplied by the sample provider, not from assay-based typing.

One collaborating source in Seattle enrolled patients while the patients were actively infected and followed the patients over time throughout the course of disease. Whole blood was collected in K2EDTA tubes by collaborating institutions according to the institutions' own protocols. For TCRbeta analysis, collaborators shipped samples in one of three forms: frozen whole blood, isolated PBMCs, or DNA extracted from either of those sample types. Details on this clone: Its antigen specificity is not known. No much larger clone exists at a distance of one base, and base qualities are not known.

Overall study results and their limits: Clinical and demographic metadata were provided uncurated, with the amount varying by source and participant.

The immunoSEQ Assay, a bias-controlled multiplex PCR, was used to amplify TCRbeta CDR3 regions from genomic DNA. Per the original workflow: Nucleated cell counts per sample were estimated from amplification of reference gene primers within the assay. To quantify the absolute abundance of each unique TCRbeta CDR3 rearrangement, sequence reads were collapsed and filtered. Productive Simpson clonality was computed per sample as the square root of Simpson's diversity index over productive rearrangements. The table was pulled from immuneACCESS by TCRdb, which kept in-frame rearrangements only. Such tables lose some clones; where checked, under half of the loss comes from unresolved V genes, and the rest has no known cause. The DNA gave D and trimming, while V, J and clone size come from that table. For this sample there are fewer than 140,000 clones; less than 80% appear just once. In total, the top ten clones hold approximately 6.2% of the sample.

The sample was peripheral blood. The sequence derives from a man older than 75 with COVID-19, enrolled during active disease.

The nucleotide sequence reads as follows: TGTGCCAGCAGCCTGGGACAGGCACCGGGCTACGAGCAGTACTTC. Its protein is CASSLGQAPGYEQYF. The receptor chain draws on TRBV14 and TRBJ2-7; the junction holds 8 bases that match TRBD1. CDR1 and CDR2 are drawn from the germline V gene: SGHDN, FVKESK. V trim: 4 bases; J trim: 3 bases; unmatched bases: 8. From the cysteine up to the phenylalanine, the CDR3 has a length of 15 residues. The sequence is cut down to CDR3 DNA, 45 bases in frame from base 1.